This T cell receptor beta chain derives from a study of B cell selection in AIRE deficiency. The study, taken as a whole, reports: Of 3,000 to 4,500 shared Treg TCRbeta sequences, approximately 31% were healthy-only, approximately 9% patient-only.

This clone showed up just once. The antigen remains unidentified. Per the study methods: About 1x10^5 patient and around 1.3x10^5 healthy donor in-frame TCRbeta sequences came from conventional T cells. Libraries were prepared by immunoSEQ multiplex PCR; TCRdb keeps only in-frame clonotypes and omits some of them. D and trimming come from the DNA, and the V and J calls and clone size come from that table. The sample records some 25,000 clones, approximately 96% being singletons. V lost 2 bases to trimming and J lost 0 bases; unmatched junction nucleotides: 7. The CDR3 length is 17 residues. Germline assignment: CDR1 SGHVS and CDR2 FNYEAQ. Conventional CD4 T cells were sorted as CD4+CD127+ cells.

The sequence came from a human donor with AIRE deficiency. The genes are TRBV7-6 and TRBJ1-3; 7 positions match TRBD1. What was sequenced was conventional CD4+ T cells sorted from PBMCs. CDR3 loop: CASSLTTGQLSGNTIYF. The CDR3, as DNA: TGTGCCAGCAGCTTAACGACAGGGCAACTCTCTGGAAACACCATATATTTT.